This TCR beta chain emerged from a study of blood T cell repertoires in COVID-19. Looking at the study overall: Samples came from the United States, Italy and Spain, spanning acute and convalescent COVID-19. Sources were T cells, B-cell-depleted T cells, or PBMCs; the material itself was cDNA or gDNA.

The V end lost 1 base, the J end lost 10 bases, and 13 bases lay between the germline ends. Germline V gene data show CDR1 as SGHTA and CDR2 as FQGNSA. This CDR3 has 14 amino acids. In the study's own analysis: Scientists estimated how many nucleated cells there were by amplifying reference gene primers. Profiled with immunoSEQ multiplex PCR; TCRdb holds only in-frame clones, not every one. V, J and clone size were drawn from that table, and D and trimming were deduced from the DNA. This table has 400,000 to 550,000 clones, nearly 90% appearing once. Everyone who took part was about 18 to 90 years old, and they came from about 23 US areas.

The TCR sequence derives from a woman aged 18-29 years with acute COVID-19. V and J are TRBV7-2 and TRBJ1-4; D unresolved. The sequencing input was PBMCs or T cells enriched from blood (not recorded which). The DNA of the CDR3 is TGTGCCAGCAGCTTAGTGTTTCAGGATGGAAAACTGTTTTTT. This gives the protein CASSLVFQDGKLFF.